The 32 T cell receptor beta chains reported below all come from one sample, sequenced in a study of blood T cell repertoires in COVID-19. TCRdb keeps only in-frame clones here, not all; method: immunoSEQ multiplex PCR. Among about 350,000 clones listed, around nine tenths were seen once. Sequenced sample: peripheral blood. Every receptor here comes from a woman aged 18-29 years who had recovered from COVID-19.

The V gene is TRBV5-1, the J gene TRBJ1-1; D unclear. The CDR3 extends over 13 amino acids. CDR1 is SGHRS and CDR2 is YFSETQ in the germline V gene. V lost 0 bases and J lost 11, with 14 bases in between. CDR3 sequence: CASSLGRLETAFF. CDR3 nucleotide sequence: TGCGCCAGCAGCTTGGGTAGGCTAGAGACGGCTTTCTTT.

Only one count was recorded for this clone. The rearrangement links TRBV12-3 or TRBV12-4 to TRBJ1-1; D remains ambiguous. The CDR3 contains 13 residues. Deletions cut 8 bases from V and 5 bases from J, with 15 bases between. This chain's CDR3 is CASPGSRRTEAFF. The CDR3 nucleotides are TGTGCCAGCCCGGGGTCCCGGCGGACTGAAGCTTTCTTT.

The chain uses TRBV4-1 and TRBJ2-2; D unresolved. V lost 1 base, J lost 7 bases, and 19 bases lay in between. The CDR3 is 17 residues long. CDR1 is MGHRA, CDR2 YSYEKL, per germline. CDR3 residues: CASSQASPRPLHGELFF. The CDR3 DNA reads as TGCGCCAGCAGCCAAGCTTCCCCCAGGCCTCTTCACGGGGAGCTGTTTTTT.

The chain uses TRBV5-6 and TRBJ1-5; D gene ambiguous. Deletions cut 2 bases from V and 7 bases from J, with 13 bases between. The CDR3 totals 14 residues. CDR1 SGHDT and CDR2 YYEEEE come from the germline V gene. CDR3 sequence reads: CASSLRTEGQPQHF. DNA of the CDR3: TGTGCCAGCAGCTTACGGACGGAGGGACAGCCCCAGCATTTT.

In regard to this clone: Other DNA sequences in the same sample also yield this CDR3. V usage is TRBV5-1 and J usage is TRBJ2-5; 9 nucleotides agree with TRBD1. CDR1 SGHRS and CDR2 YFSETQ come from the germline V gene. V was clipped by 0 bases and J by 4 bases; unmatched bases: 1. This CDR3 is built from 14 residues. CDR3 bases: TGCGCCAGCAGCTTGGGACAGGGGGGAGAGACCCAGTACTTC. This encodes CASSLGQGGETQYF.

J is TRBJ2-1 and V is TRBV7-9; TRBD2 matches 8 bases. The germline V gene encodes CDR1 SEHNR and CDR2 FQNEAQ (reference sequence). CDR3 size: 16 residues. After removal of 3 bases from V and 4 bases from J, the junction contained 8 bases not matched to a gene. The CDR3 DNA follows: TGTGCCAGCAGCTTGAGCGGGAGTCTCCTTTACAATGAGCAGTTCTTC. Translation: CASSLSGSLLYNEQFF. Based on the CDR3 plus reference TRBV7-9 and TRBJ2-1, the full variable domain is DTGVSQNPRHKITKRGQNVTFRCDPISEHNRLYWYRQTLGQGPEFLTYFQNEAQLEKSRLLSDRFSAERPKGSFSTLEIQRTEQGDSAMYLCASSLSGSLLYNEQFFGPGTRLTVL.

The rearrangement links TRBV2 to TRBJ2-3, with 8 bases fitting TRBD2. The J segment lost 6 bases and the V segment lost 5 bases, leaving 13 bases of the junction unmatched. This CDR3 comprises 16 residues. Looked up from germline, CDR1 is SNHLY and CDR2 is FYNNEI. This CDR3 is CASSFSGSVVRDTQYF. The DNA of the CDR3 is TGTGCCAGCAGTTTCAGCGGGAGCGTAGTAAGGGATACGCAGTATTTT.

V and J are TRBV24-1 and TRBJ1-5; maybe TRBD1 (5 bases). Deletions cut 3 bases from V and 2 bases from J, with 10 bases between. This CDR3 contains 15 residues. In germline, CDR1 is KGHDR, CDR2 SFDVKD. The CDR3 DNA follows: TGTGCCACCAGTGATCCCAGGGCGGGCAATCAGCCCCAGCATTTT. It encodes CATSDPRAGNQPQHF.

This chain links TRBV7-2 with TRBJ1-2; the match to TRBD1 covers 7 bases. The germline V gene has CDR1 SGHTA and CDR2 FQGNSA. This CDR3 spans 16 amino acids. V gave up 1 base and J gave up 5 bases; unmatched junction bases: 10. The CDR3 DNA sequence: TGTGCCAGCAGCTTAGGCCCAGGAGGGGGCGGGTATGGCTACACCTTC. This sequence encodes CASSLGPGGGGYGYTF.

This chain joins TRBV5-4 and TRBJ1-6; D gene unclear. V was cut by 0 bases and J by 8 bases, with 15 bases left in between. CDR1 SGHNT and CDR2 YYREEE come from the germline V gene (reference sequence). The CDR3 totals 16 residues. CDR3 bases: TGTGCCAGCAGCTTGGTGGGCCGGGCCGGGGATTCACCCCTCCACTTT. This gives the protein CASSLVGRAGDSPLHF.

This rearrangement joins TRBV7-9 to TRBJ1-1; 7 nucleotides agree with TRBD1. This CDR3 spans 15 amino acids. The junction had 10 bases not matched to a gene; V was cut back by 8 bases and J by 1 base. Germline V gives CDR1 SEHNR, CDR2 FQNEAQ (reference sequence). Here the CDR3 reads CASRRDRTRNTEAFF. CDR3 DNA: TGTGCCAGCCGTCGGGACAGAACAAGGAACACTGAAGCTTTCTTT.

V and J are TRBV12-3 or TRBV12-4 and TRBJ1-2; D is perhaps TRBD1 (6 bases). Deletions cut 8 bases from V and 8 bases from J, with 18 bases between. The CDR3 is 13 residues long. CDR3 region: CASAGARVGGYTF. CDR3 nucleotides: TGTGCCAGCGCGGGGGCGAGGGTAGGCGGCTACACCTTC.

A word on this clone: Other DNA sequences in the sample encode the same CDR3. The chain recombines TRBV5-1 with TRBJ2-1, with 11 nucleotides matching TRBD2. The germline V gene encodes CDR1 SGHRS and CDR2 YFSETQ. The CDR3 is 15 amino acids. V shed 0 bases and J 4 bases; nucleotides not matched to a gene: 0. CDR3: CASSLGTSGYNEQFF. The CDR3 DNA is TGCGCCAGCAGCTTGGGGACTAGCGGGTACAATGAGCAGTTCTTC.

As to this clone: The sample holds other DNA sequences that translate to the same CDR3. V usage is TRBV11-3 and J usage is TRBJ2-2, with TRBD1 as a possible D gene (6 bases). The ends were cut back, 5 bases at V and 5 bases at J, with 12 bases in the middle. Germline CDR1 SGHNT, CDR2 YENEEA. The CDR3 totals 14 residues. The CDR3 DNA is TGTGCCAGCAGCCTACAGGGTAGTACCGGGGAGCTGTTTTTT. This codes for CASSLQGSTGELFF. Drawing the rest from reference TRBV11-3 and TRBJ2-2, the complete variable domain is EAGVVQSPRYKIIEKKQPVAFWCNPISGHNTLYWYLQNLGQGPELLIRYENEEAVDDSQLPKDRFSAERLKGVDSTLKIQPAELGDSAVYLCASSLQGSTGELFFGEGSRLTVL.

This clone was counted once. V and J are TRBV11-2 and TRBJ1-2, with TRBD1 as a possible D gene (6 bases). Germline lookup yields CDR1 SGHAT and CDR2 FQNNGV. Trimming stripped 5 bases from V and 7 bases from J, with 23 bases between. This CDR3 is 16 amino acids long. In nucleotides, the CDR3 is TGTGCCAGCAGCCTGAGCGGGACTGGGCGCAGGGGTGGCTACACCTTC. Translated: CASSLSGTGRRGGYTF.

The J gene is TRBJ1-5, the V gene TRBV2; TRBD1 agrees at 8 bases. The CDR3 extends over 16 amino acids. Germline V CDR1 and CDR2: SNHLY, FYNNEI. After removal of 6 bases from V and 0 bases from J, the junction contained 7 bases not matched to a gene. DNA of the CDR3: TGTGCCAGCAGCGGACAGGGTTGGAATAGCAATCAGCCCCAGCATTTT. Its protein product is CASSGQGWNSNQPQHF. The variable domain in full, completed from reference TRBV2 and TRBJ1-5, reads EPEVTQTPSHQVTQMGQEVILRCVPISNHLYFYWYRQILGQKVEFLVSFYNNEISEKSEIFDDQFSVERPDGSNFTLKIRSTKLEDSAMYFCASSGQGWNSNQPQHFGDGTRLSIL.

This chain connects TRBV12-3 or TRBV12-4 to TRBJ1-1; D is undetermined. The CDR3 consists of 11 residues. Trimming removed 3 bases from V and 5 bases from J, with 4 bases in between. CDR3 sequence reads: CASSFGTEAFF. CDR3 DNA sequence: TGTGCCAGCAGTTTCGGTACTGAAGCTTTCTTT.

This clone was detected only once. The chain uses TRBV19 and TRBJ2-1; a possible D gene is TRBD2 (6 bases). In germline, CDR1 is LNHDA, CDR2 SQIVND (reference sequence). There are 15 residues in the CDR3. The V end was cut by 0 bases, the J end by 12 bases, with 18 bases between. CDR3 sequence (DNA): TGTGCCAGTAGTATAGATCGAGTCAGCGGGCGGGTGCAGTTCTTC. Its protein is CASSIDRVSGRVQFF. Full variable domain (remainder filled in from reference TRBV19 and TRBJ2-1): DGGITQSPKYLFRKEGQNVTLSCEQNLNHDAMYWYRQDPGQGLRLIYYSQIVNDFQKGDIAEGYSVSREKKESFPLTVTSAQKNPTAFYLCASSIDRVSGRVQFFGPGTRLTVL.

This clone has only one observation. V and J are TRBV6-2 or TRBV6-3 and TRBJ2-1; 9 bases are shared with TRBD2. This CDR3 has 15 amino acids. V shed 4 bases and J 8 bases; nucleotides not matched to a gene: 9. In germline, CDR1 is MNHEY, CDR2 SVGEGT. CDR3 bases: TGTGCCAGCAGTTTTAGCGGGAGCGATCTCGATGAGCAGTTCTTC. This codes for CASSFSGSDLDEQFF.

The chain recombines TRBV5-5 with TRBJ2-1; 16 bases fit TRBD2. J lost 7 bases, V lost 4 bases, and 8 bases had no gene match. The CDR3 is made up of 17 amino acids. The germline V gene encodes CDR1 SGHKS and CDR2 YYEKEE (reference sequence). The CDR3 coding sequence is TGTGCCAGCAGCCCCAAAGAGGGACTAGCGGGAGGGAATGAGCAGTTCTTC. Encoded protein: CASSPKEGLAGGNEQFF. The complete variable domain, with remaining parts taken from reference TRBV5-5 and TRBJ2-1, reads DAGVTQSPTHLIKTRGQQVTLRCSPISGHKSVSWYQQVLGQGPQFIFQYYEKEERGRGNFPDRFSARQFPNYSSELNVNALLLGDSALYLCASSPKEGLAGGNEQFFGPGTRLTVL.

This clone was detected once. This rearrangement joins TRBV5-6 to TRBJ2-1; 8 bases line up with TRBD2. Per germline, CDR1 SGHDT and CDR2 YYEEEE. J was trimmed by 0 bases and V by 4 bases; bases with no gene match: 3. This CDR3 contains 15 residues. CDR3 protein: CASSTSGSSYNEQFF. CDR3 nucleotides: TGTGCCAGCAGCACAAGCGGGAGCTCCTACAATGAGCAGTTCTTC. Combining the CDR3 with reference TRBV5-6 and TRBJ2-1 gives the whole variable domain DAGVTQSPTHLIKTRGQQVTLRCSPKSGHDTVSWYQQALGQGPQFIFQYYEEEERQRGNFPDRFSGHQFPNYSSELNVNALLLGDSALYLCASSTSGSSYNEQFFGPGTRLTVL.

The V and J genes are TRBV6-2 or TRBV6-3 and TRBJ2-7; D not certain. V lost 6 bases and J 3 bases, leaving 9 bases between the germline ends. The CDR3 contains 12 residues. Germline loops: CDR1 MNHEY, CDR2 SVGEGT. The CDR3 nucleotides read TGTGCCAGCAGCCGTGGCGGCTACGAGCAGTACGTC. Its translation: CASSRGGYEQYV.

In DNA form, the CDR3 reads TGTGCCAGCAGCTTAGCACTAGCGGACCCCACCGGGGAGCTGTTTTTT. Its translation is CASSLALADPTGELFF. The chain recombines TRBV7-9 with TRBJ2-2; 8 nucleotides match TRBD2. From germline, CDR1 is SEHNR and CDR2 FQNEAQ (reference sequence). The trim removed 0 bases at V and 4 bases at J, leaving 4 bases unmatched. This CDR3 region has 16 residues.

In DNA, the CDR3 is TGTGCCAGCAGCCTGGGCGGACAGGGGTTTATTTATCAGCCCCAGCATTTT. Amino acids: CASSLGGQGFIYQPQHF. The genes are TRBV5-6 and TRBJ1-5, with 9 bases that match TRBD1. The V gene end was trimmed by 4 bases and the J gene end by 5 bases; junction bases not matched to a gene: 13. The CDR3 spans 17 residues. Germline V CDR1 and CDR2: SGHDT, YYEEEE.

The chain joins TRBV29-1 to TRBJ2-1, with D possibly being TRBD2 (6 bases). Germline values: CDR1 SQVTM, CDR2 ANQGSEA. The CDR3 runs to 14 residues. The V end lost 6 bases, the J end lost 1 base, and 13 bases lay between the germline ends. This CDR3 is CSVTPGVSYNEQFF. CDR3 nucleotides: TGCAGCGTGACCCCGGGGGTATCCTACAATGAGCAGTTCTTC.

The chain has TRBV6-5 and TRBJ2-2; no definite D call. This CDR3 has 13 residues. V lost 6 bases and J 9 bases, leaving 14 bases between the germline ends. CDR1 and CDR2 from the germline V gene are MNHEY and SVGAGI. The CDR3: CASRGRQAWELFF. The CDR3 bases are TGTGCCAGCAGAGGTAGACAAGCTTGGGAGCTGTTTTTT.

As regards this clone: Other nucleotide sequences in the sample specify the same CDR3. The genes are TRBV5-1 and TRBJ2-5; 9 positions agree with TRBD1. CDR1 and CDR2 from the germline V gene are SGHRS and YFSETQ. The CDR3 totals 14 residues. The ends lost 3 bases at V and 2 bases at J; junction bases unmatched: 2. This chain's CDR3 is CASSSGQGQETQYF. CDR3 nucleotides: TGCGCCAGCAGCTCTGGACAGGGGCAAGAGACCCAGTACTTC.

The J gene is TRBJ2-5, the V gene TRBV11-3; no clear D. Trimming took off 5 bases at V and 1 base at J, with 5 bases between the two ends. Germline V gene lookup returns CDR1 SGHNT and CDR2 YENEEA. The CDR3 length is 12 residues. CDR3 amino acids: CASSRVQETQYF. In nucleotides, the CDR3 is TGTGCCAGCAGCCGGGTCCAAGAGACCCAGTACTTC.

The chain is built from TRBV10-1 and TRBJ2-5; 7 bases map to TRBD1. Per germline, CDR1 WNHNN and CDR2 SYGVQD (reference sequence). V was pared by 0 bases and J by 4 bases, with 5 bases of the junction left unmatched. The CDR3 extends over 15 amino acids. The CDR3 bases are TGCGCCAGCAGTGAGTCGACAGGGATGGGAGAGACCCAGTACTTC. It yields the protein CASSESTGMGETQYF.

V and J are TRBV5-4 and TRBJ2-5; no firm D call. V was trimmed by 2 bases and J by 5 bases, leaving 7 bases between them. The CDR3 runs 12 residues. The germline V gene encodes CDR1 SGHNT and CDR2 YYREEE (reference sequence). CDR3 DNA sequence: TGTGCCAGCAGCTTCCCGGAGGAGACCCAGTACTTC. Residues: CASSFPEETQYF.

This chain uses TRBV7-9 with TRBJ2-3; 10 bases fit TRBD2. V was pared by 5 bases and J by 0 bases, with 5 bases of the junction left unmatched. Germline-derived CDR1 and CDR2 are SEHNR and FQNEAQ (reference sequence). The length of the CDR3 is 16 residues. The CDR3 spells CASSHTGLASTDTQYF. Written as DNA, the CDR3 is TGTGCCAGCAGCCATACGGGACTAGCGAGCACAGATACGCAGTATTTT.

The CDR3 region has the DNA TGTGCCAGTAGTCCCAGGAAGATGGGACAGGCCCTGATGCGGGAGACAGATACGCAGTATTTT. Translating it yields CASSPRKMGQALMRETDTQYF. The V gene is TRBV19, the J gene TRBJ2-3, with a weak D call TRBD1 (8 bases). From germline, CDR1 is LNHDA and CDR2 SQIVND (reference sequence). CDR3 length equals 21 residues. Trimming removed 5 bases at V and 3 bases at J, with 33 bases between.